A single sample gave rise to the 32 T cell receptor beta chains below, sequenced in a study of T-cell memory formation after mild COVID-19. TCRdb called the 5' RACE reads again in MiXCR, with one record for every CDR3 protein. In the table there are over 450,000 distinct CDR3 sequences, 20% of which are singletons. Sequencing was done on a sample of PBMCs or a T cell subset sorted from them (not recorded which). These receptors all stem from an adult woman who had mild COVID-19 (a few samples of this study predate the infection). Cell type and time point are not known.

This clonotype was detected only a few times. The chain employs TRBV10-2 and TRBJ2-5; 10 bases are shared with TRBD1. The CDR3 is 15 residues long. Germline V gives CDR1 WSHSY, CDR2 SAAADI. The V and J ends lost 6 bases and 4 bases, in that order; junction bases with no gene match: 8. The CDR3 DNA follows: TGCGCCAGCAGACCGGGACAGGGGTTTTTAGAGACCCAGTACTTC. Translated, it gives CASRPGQGFLETQYF.

The chain is built from TRBV3-1 and TRBJ2-3; 14 bases are shared with TRBD2. CDR1 LGHDT and CDR2 YNNKEL come from the germline V gene (reference sequence). This CDR3 has 14 residues. V gave up 4 bases and J gave up 7 bases; unmatched junction bases: 1. CDR3 sequence: CASSRTSGGNTQYF. The CDR3 DNA follows: TGTGCCAGCAGCCGGACTAGCGGGGGGAATACGCAGTATTTT.

V is TRBV12-3 or TRBV12-4 and J is TRBJ2-7; a possible D gene is TRBD1 (5 bases). V lost 5 bases and J lost 8, with 13 bases in between. The CDR3 is made up of 12 amino acids. The chain's CDR3 is CASSLLGRKQYF. CDR3 in DNA: TGTGCCAGCAGTCTGTTGGGGCGGAAGCAGTACTTC.

V gene TRBV6-2 or TRBV6-3 combines with J gene TRBJ1-1, with D unresolved. The germline V and J ends were trimmed by 6 bases and 8 bases, with 16 bases remaining between them. Germline CDR1 is MNHEY and CDR2 is SVGEGT. The CDR3 is 13 amino acids. The CDR3 nucleotides are TGTGCCAGCAGGTTAGGCGGCCAACCCGAAGCTTTCTTT. It yields the protein CASRLGGQPEAFF.

The gene calls are TRBV20-1 and TRBJ1-1, with D unresolved. CDR3 length: 15 residues. Germline V gives CDR1 DFQATT, CDR2 SNEGSKA (reference sequence). Trimming cost V 1 base and J 3 bases, with 15 bases left between them. The chain's CDR3 is CSARGAAIGYTEAFF. The DNA for the CDR3 is TGCAGTGCTAGAGGGGCCGCGATCGGGTACACTGAAGCTTTCTTT.

This chain uses TRBV15 with TRBJ1-2, with D possibly being TRBD1 (6 bases). The V gene's germline CDR1 is LNHNV and CDR2 YYDKDF (reference sequence). This CDR3 region has 20 residues. V was cut by 0 bases and J by 6 bases, with 29 bases left in between. The CDR3 here is CATSREGEVAAGVLWDGYTF. DNA for the CDR3: TGTGCCACCAGCAGAGAAGGTGAAGTTGCGGCAGGGGTTCTCTGGGATGGCTACACCTTC. Looking up the rest from reference TRBV15 and TRBJ1-2 gives the full variable domain: DAMVIQNPRYQVTQFGKPVTLSCSQTLNHNVMYWYQQKSSQAPKLLFHYYDKDFNNEADTPDNFQSRRPNTSFCFLDIRSPGLGDTAMYLCATSREGEVAAGVLWDGYTFGSGTRLTVV.

This rearrangement joins TRBV5-1 to TRBJ2-2, with D perhaps TRBD1 or TRBD2 (5 bases each). Germline V gives CDR1 SGHRS, CDR2 YFSETQ. The CDR3 totals 14 residues. Trimming pared 1 base from V and 6 bases from J, leaving 10 bases between. This CDR3 is CASSLSGDAGELFF. DNA for the CDR3: TGCGCCAGCAGCTTGTCCGGGGACGCCGGGGAGCTGTTTTTT.

Only one count was recorded for this clonotype. The V and J genes are TRBV9 and TRBJ2-2, with TRBD1 matching 7 bases. Germline V CDR1 and CDR2: SGDLS, YYNGEE. Trimming took 4 bases from V and 0 from J; bases not matched to a gene: 6. The CDR3 is 16 amino acids. The CDR3 sequence: CASSPSGQPNTGELFF. The CDR3, as DNA: TGTGCCAGCAGCCCCTCGGGACAGCCGAACACCGGGGAGCTGTTTTTT.

This clonotype has a handful of counts. The gene calls are TRBV19 and TRBJ2-2; 14 nucleotides match TRBD2. The trim removed 9 bases at V and 4 bases at J, leaving 4 bases unmatched. This CDR3 region has 15 residues. The germline gives CDR1 LNHDA, CDR2 SQIVND (reference sequence). The CDR3 region has the DNA TGTGCCAGCAGGACTAGCGGGAGGCTCACCGGGGAGCTGTTTTTT. Protein: CASRTSGRLTGELFF.

J is TRBJ2-1 and V is TRBV29-1; 7 bases match TRBD1. This CDR3 contains 16 residues. Germline assignment: CDR1 SQVTM and CDR2 ANQGSEA. After removal of 7 bases from V and 6 bases from J, the junction contained 18 bases not matched to a gene. The CDR3 is CSAWGTGDRRFNEQFF. In nucleotides, the CDR3 is TGCAGCGCTTGGGGAACCGGGGACAGAAGATTCAATGAGCAGTTCTTC.

This clonotype has only a few counts. V and J are TRBV3-1 and TRBJ1-6; 7 nucleotides match TRBD1. This CDR3 contains 15 residues. CDR1 is LGHDT, CDR2 YNNKEL, per germline (reference sequence). V gave up 3 bases and J gave up 6 bases; unmatched junction bases: 5. CDR3 amino acids: CASSHRTGGNSPLHF. The CDR3 coding sequence is TGTGCCAGCAGCCACAGGACAGGTGGTAATTCACCCCTCCACTTT.

A few counts support this clonotype. The chain carries TRBV5-1 and TRBJ2-1; TRBD1 matches at 7 bases. CDR1 and CDR2 (germline): SGHRS, YFSETQ. Unmatched junction bases numbered 12, after V lost 4 bases and J lost 2 bases. This CDR3 has 17 residues. CDR3 DNA sequence: TGCGCCAGCAGCGCCACCCGGGGACAGTATACCTACAATGAGCAGTTCTTC. Protein: CASSATRGQYTYNEQFF. The entire variable domain, with the rest obtained from reference TRBV5-1 and TRBJ2-1, is as follows: KAGVTQTPRYLIKTRGQQVTLSCSPISGHRSVSWYQQTPGQGLQFLFEYFSETQRNKGNFPGRFSGRQFSNSRSEMNVSTLELGDSALYLCASSATRGQYTYNEQFFGPGTRLTVL.

This clonotype was seen a handful of times. The gene calls are TRBV7-2 and TRBJ1-2; D ambiguous. The V gene lost 0 bases and the J gene lost 0 bases, with 11 bases spanning the gap. The CDR3 is made up of 16 amino acids. Germline assignment: CDR1 SGHTA and CDR2 FQGNSA. This CDR3 reads CASSLASRSANYGYTF. The CDR3 DNA is TGTGCCAGCAGCTTAGCCTCTAGATCAGCTAACTATGGCTACACCTTC.

The J gene is TRBJ1-4, the V gene TRBV7-9; TRBD1 might be the D (5 bases). The ends were cut back, 5 bases at V and 4 bases at J, with 11 bases in the middle. The CDR3 runs 14 residues. From germline, CDR1 is SEHNR and CDR2 FQNEAQ (reference sequence). The CDR3 region is CASSLGGFNEKLFF. DNA for the CDR3: TGTGCCAGCAGCCTCGGGGGTTTTAATGAAAAACTGTTTTTT.

The rearrangement links TRBV7-9 to TRBJ2-5, with 10 bases identical to TRBD2. Germline V gene sequence: CDR1 SEHNR, CDR2 FQNEAQ (reference sequence). After removal of 4 bases from V and 5 bases from J, the junction contained 7 bases not matched to a gene. The CDR3 is 15 amino acids. The CDR3 DNA reads as TGTGCCAGCAGCTCGCAAGCGGGAGGGGTCGAGACCCAGTACTTC. Translation gives CASSSQAGGVETQYF.

This clonotype was counted a few times. The rearrangement links TRBV6-5 to TRBJ2-2, with TRBD2 matching 10 bases. This CDR3 is built from 15 residues. In germline, CDR1 is MNHEY, CDR2 SVGAGI. The junction had 9 bases not matched to a gene; V was cut back by 7 bases and J by 7 bases. The CDR3 coding sequence is TGTGCCAGCACCTCTAGCGGGAGTCTGGTCGGGGAGCTGTTTTTT. Its translation: CASTSSGSLVGELFF.

This clonotype has more than one count but fewer than ten. This sequence joins TRBV27 and TRBJ2-7, with 7 bases lining up with TRBD1. Germline assignment: CDR1 MNHEY and CDR2 SMNVEV (reference sequence). The length of the CDR3 is 13 residues. Trimming removed 6 bases from V and 4 bases from J; junction bases left unmatched: 6. The CDR3 protein is CASSPTGQYEQYF. CDR3 DNA sequence: TGTGCCAGCAGCCCAACGGGACAGTACGAGCAGTACTTC.

This chain links TRBV19 with TRBJ2-1; D is unresolved. CDR1 and CDR2 from the germline V gene are LNHDA and SQIVND (reference sequence). The CDR3 covers 12 residues. V was pared by 5 bases and J by 7 bases, with 9 bases between. DNA of the CDR3: TGTGCCAGTAGTGCCCCACCGAATGAGCAGTTCTTC. Protein product: CASSAPPNEQFF. Full variable domain (rest looked up from reference TRBV19 and TRBJ2-1): DGGITQSPKYLFRKEGQNVTLSCEQNLNHDAMYWYRQDPGQGLRLIYYSQIVNDFQKGDIAEGYSVSREKKESFPLTVTSAQKNPTAFYLCASSAPPNEQFFGPGTRLTVL.

This clonotype was observed a handful of times. The CDR3 DNA reads as TGTGCCAGCAGTTGGGCCAGCTACGAGCAGTACTTC. This gives the protein CASSWASYEQYF. The V call is TRBV6-6, the J call TRBJ2-7, with D hard to call. Per germline, CDR1 MNHNY and CDR2 SVGAGI (reference sequence). Between the trimmed V and J ends, which lost 4 bases and 3 bases, there was a span of 7 bases. There are 12 residues in the CDR3.

The chain recombines TRBV7-7 with TRBJ2-2; no clear D gene. The germline V and J ends were trimmed by 4 bases and 5 bases, with 20 bases remaining between them. This CDR3 is 17 amino acids long. Germline V gene sequence: CDR1 SSHAT, CDR2 FNYEAQ (reference sequence). The CDR3, as DNA: TGTGCCAGCAGCTCCTCGACACCTGCGGAACGAACCGGGGAGCTGTTTTTT. Encoded protein: CASSSSTPAERTGELFF.

This clonotype has only a few counts. V is TRBV5-4 and J is TRBJ2-7; D not resolved. The germline V gene encodes CDR1 SGHNT and CDR2 YYREEE (reference sequence). V lost 2 bases and J lost 5, with 11 bases in between. The CDR3 has 13 residues. Here the CDR3 reads CASSLTPGNEQYF. The CDR3 bases are TGTGCCAGCAGCTTAACGCCTGGGAACGAGCAGTACTTC.

This clonotype was counted ten times or more. The chain carries TRBV18 and TRBJ2-3; a weak D match, TRBD2 (5 bases). V shed 5 bases and J shed 7 bases, with 10 bases lying between them. Germline CDR1 and CDR2: KGHSH and LQKENI. CDR3 length: 12 residues. As DNA, the CDR3 is TGTGCCAGCTCATCGGGATCCCATACGCAGTATTTT. Encoded protein: CASSSGSHTQYF.

The rearrangement links TRBV3-1 to TRBJ1-5; D is undetermined. Trimming took 4 bases from V and 4 from J, leaving 8 bases between them. This CDR3 is 13 amino acids long. Germline V gene data show CDR1 as LGHDT and CDR2 as YNNKEL (reference sequence). CDR3 DNA: TGTGCCAGCAGCCCGACGAGTAATCAGCCCCAGCATTTT. Its translation is CASSPTSNQPQHF.

This clonotype was picked up a small number of times. The chain recombines TRBV5-1 with TRBJ1-1; D is uncertain. The CDR3 loop spans 14 amino acids. Trimming stripped 0 bases from V and 5 bases from J, with 11 bases between. Germline CDR1 is SGHRS and CDR2 is YFSETQ. The CDR3 loop is CASSLGTIETEAFF. In nucleotides, the CDR3 is TGCGCCAGCAGCTTGGGCACAATTGAAACTGAAGCTTTCTTT.

This clonotype was counted only a few times. The rearrangement uses TRBV7-9 and TRBJ2-5; D remains unclear. Trimming left V 2 bases short and J 5 bases short, with 15 bases between. The CDR3 has 15 amino acids. The germline gives CDR1 SEHNR, CDR2 FQNEAQ (reference sequence). The CDR3 DNA reads TGTGCCAGCAGCTTATTCTCCCCACCTGGGGAGACCCAGTACTTC. Its translation is CASSLFSPPGETQYF.

This clonotype was observed a handful of times. V gene TRBV12-3 or TRBV12-4 combines with J gene TRBJ2-1; no reliable D call. Trimming removed 6 bases from V and 7 bases from J, with 22 bases in between. The CDR3 runs to 16 residues. The CDR3 DNA follows: TGTGCCAGCAGCCGAAGTTTAGATGGCTCTCCGAATGAGCAGTTCTTC. This encodes CASSRSLDGSPNEQFF.

The CDR3: CASSLRDGDTEAFF. CDR3 in DNA: TGTGCCAGCAGCTTGAGGGATGGGGACACTGAAGCTTTCTTT. The rearrangement joins TRBV11-2 to TRBJ1-1; D unresolved. The V gene lost 3 bases and the J gene lost 3 bases, with 11 bases spanning the gap. Germline loops: CDR1 SGHAT, CDR2 FQNNGV. The CDR3 extends over 14 amino acids. The whole variable domain, remainder taken from reference TRBV11-2 and TRBJ1-1, is EAGVAQSPRYKIIEKRQSVAFWCNPISGHATLYWYQQILGQGPKLLIQFQNNGVVDDSQLPKDRFSAERLKGVDSTLKIQPAKLEDSAVYLCASSLRDGDTEAFFGQGTRLTVV.

This chain connects TRBV5-6 to TRBJ2-7; D may be TRBD1 (6 bases). The V gene lost 6 bases and the J gene lost 3 bases, with 16 bases spanning the gap. The germline V gene has CDR1 SGHDT and CDR2 YYEEEE. CDR3 length: 14 amino acids. The DNA of the CDR3 is TGTGCCAGCACCTCATTAGGGGGACACTACGAGCAGTACTTC. This encodes CASTSLGGHYEQYF.

The gene calls are TRBV5-1 and TRBJ1-6, with 7 bases lining up with TRBD1. Trimming removed 0 bases from V and 8 bases from J; junction bases left unmatched: 5. This CDR3 has 15 amino acids. Germline-derived CDR1 and CDR2 are SGHRS and YFSETQ. The CDR3 sequence is CASSLEGQKYSPLHF. For the CDR3, the DNA is TGCGCCAGCAGCTTGGAGGGACAGAAGTATTCACCCCTCCACTTT. Together with reference TRBV5-1 and TRBJ1-6, the CDR3 gives the full variable domain: KAGVTQTPRYLIKTRGQQVTLSCSPISGHRSVSWYQQTPGQGLQFLFEYFSETQRNKGNFPGRFSGRQFSNSRSEMNVSTLELGDSALYLCASSLEGQKYSPLHFGNGTRLTVT.

This rearrangement joins TRBV9 to TRBJ1-4, with TRBD1 as a possible D gene (5 bases). Germline values: CDR1 SGDLS, CDR2 YYNGEE. CDR3 size: 17 residues. V was trimmed by 2 bases and J by 7 bases, leaving 21 bases between them. The CDR3 region has the DNA TGTGCCAGCAGCGTCGACCTAACCGGGACGGTATTTGAAAAACTGTTTTTT. This sequence encodes CASSVDLTGTVFEKLFF. The whole variable domain, filled in from reference TRBV9 and TRBJ1-4, reads DSGVTQTPKHLITATGQRVTLRCSPRSGDLSVYWYQQSLDQGLQFLIQYYNGEERAKGNILERFSAQQFPDLHSELNLSSLELGDSALYFCASSVDLTGTVFEKLFFGSGTQLSVL.

V usage is TRBV19 and J usage is TRBJ2-7; TRBD1 aligns across 11 bases. The V gene's germline CDR1 is LNHDA and CDR2 SQIVND (reference sequence). J gave up 4 bases and V 3 bases, and 2 bases lay outside the gene matches. There are 14 residues in the CDR3. The CDR3, as DNA: TGTGCCAGTAGTATCGGGACAGGGGGATACGAGCAGTACTTC. Protein product: CASSIGTGGYEQYF.

This clonotype has ten or more counts. The chain has TRBV7-6 and TRBJ1-2, with D perhaps matching TRBD1 (6 bases). Germline V gives CDR1 SGHVS, CDR2 FNYEAQ. This CDR3 comprises 14 residues. Trimming removed 4 bases from V and 8 bases from J, with 17 bases in between. As DNA, the CDR3 is TGTGCCAGCAGCTCAGAATCCTGGACAGCCGGCTACACCTTC. Protein sequence: CASSSESWTAGYTF. The full variable domain, rest sourced from reference TRBV7-6 and TRBJ1-2, is GAGVSQSPRYKVTKRGQDVALRCDPISGHVSLYWYRQALGQGPEFLTYFNYEAQQDKSGLPNDRFSAERPEGSISTLTIQRTEQRDSAMYRCASSSESWTAGYTFGSGTRLTVV.